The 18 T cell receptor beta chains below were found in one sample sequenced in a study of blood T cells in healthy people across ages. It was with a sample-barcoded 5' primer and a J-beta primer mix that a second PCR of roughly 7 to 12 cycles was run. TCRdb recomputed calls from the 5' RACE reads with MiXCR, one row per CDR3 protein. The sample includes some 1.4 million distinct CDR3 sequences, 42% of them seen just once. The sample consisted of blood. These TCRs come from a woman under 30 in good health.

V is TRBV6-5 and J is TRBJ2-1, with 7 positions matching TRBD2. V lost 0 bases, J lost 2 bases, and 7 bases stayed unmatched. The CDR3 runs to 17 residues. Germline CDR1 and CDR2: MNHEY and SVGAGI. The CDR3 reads CASSYSLAAQAYNEQFF. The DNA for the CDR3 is TGTGCCAGCAGTTACTCTCTAGCGGCCCAGGCCTACAATGAGCAGTTCTTC.

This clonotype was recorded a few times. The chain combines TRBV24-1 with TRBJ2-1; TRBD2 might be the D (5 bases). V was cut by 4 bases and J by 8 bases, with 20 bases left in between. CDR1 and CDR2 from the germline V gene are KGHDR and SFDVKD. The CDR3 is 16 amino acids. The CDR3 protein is CATSDPSGIRTYEQFF. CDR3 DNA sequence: TGTGCCACCAGTGACCCGTCCGGGATAAGGACTTATGAGCAGTTCTTC.

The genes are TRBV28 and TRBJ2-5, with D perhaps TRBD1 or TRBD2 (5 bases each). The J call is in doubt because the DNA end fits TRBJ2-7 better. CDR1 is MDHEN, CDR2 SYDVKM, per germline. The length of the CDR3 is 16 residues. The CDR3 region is CASSWGRGTEAYEQYF. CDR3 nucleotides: TGTGCCAGCAGTTGGGGACGGGGTACGGAGGCCTACGAGCAGTACTTC.

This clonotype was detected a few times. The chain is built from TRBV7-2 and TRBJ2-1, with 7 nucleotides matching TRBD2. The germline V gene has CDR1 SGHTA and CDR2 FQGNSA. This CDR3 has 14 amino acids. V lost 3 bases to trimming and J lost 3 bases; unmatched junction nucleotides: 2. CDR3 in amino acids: CASSFRDYYNEQFF. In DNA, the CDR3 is TGTGCCAGCAGCTTTCGGGACTACTACAATGAGCAGTTCTTC.

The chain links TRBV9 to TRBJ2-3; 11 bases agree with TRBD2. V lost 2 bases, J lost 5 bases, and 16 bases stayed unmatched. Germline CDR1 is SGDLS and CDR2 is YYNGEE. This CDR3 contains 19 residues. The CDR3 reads CASSVYPGGSGGAEDTQYF. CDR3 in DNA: TGTGCCAGCAGCGTTTACCCCGGGGGTAGCGGGGGGGCAGAAGATACGCAGTATTTT.

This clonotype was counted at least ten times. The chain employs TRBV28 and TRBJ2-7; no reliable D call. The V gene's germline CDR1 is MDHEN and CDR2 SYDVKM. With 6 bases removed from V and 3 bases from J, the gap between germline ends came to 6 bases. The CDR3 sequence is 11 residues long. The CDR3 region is CASSDFYEQYF. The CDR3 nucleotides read TGTGCCAGCAGCGATTTCTACGAGCAGTACTTC.

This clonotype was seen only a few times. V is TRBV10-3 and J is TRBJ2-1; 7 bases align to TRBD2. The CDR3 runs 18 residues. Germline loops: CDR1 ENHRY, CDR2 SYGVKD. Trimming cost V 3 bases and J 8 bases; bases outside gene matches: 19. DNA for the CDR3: TGTGCCATCAGTGATGAAGAGGTATGGGGGGGGACCGGGTATGAGCAGTTCTTC. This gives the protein CAISDEEVWGGTGYEQFF.

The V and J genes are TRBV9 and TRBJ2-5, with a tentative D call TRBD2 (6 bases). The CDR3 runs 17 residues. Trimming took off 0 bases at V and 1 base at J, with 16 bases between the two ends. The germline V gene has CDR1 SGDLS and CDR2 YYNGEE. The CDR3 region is CASSVGGGKTTQETQYF. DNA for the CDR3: TGTGCCAGCAGCGTAGGGGGCGGGAAGACGACCCAAGAGACCCAGTACTTC.

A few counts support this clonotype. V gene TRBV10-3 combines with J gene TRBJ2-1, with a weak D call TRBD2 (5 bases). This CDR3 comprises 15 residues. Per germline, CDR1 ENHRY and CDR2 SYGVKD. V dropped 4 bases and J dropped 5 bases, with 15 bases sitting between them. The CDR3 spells CAISGSEEINNEQFF. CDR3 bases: TGTGCCATCAGTGGATCGGAGGAAATAAACAATGAGCAGTTCTTC.

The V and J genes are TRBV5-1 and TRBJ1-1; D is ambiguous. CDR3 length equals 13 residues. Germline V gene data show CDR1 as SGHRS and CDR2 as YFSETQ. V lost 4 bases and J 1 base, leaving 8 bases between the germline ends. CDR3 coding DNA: TGCGCCAGCAGCCGTATGGCGAACACTGAAGCTTTCTTT. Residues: CASSRMANTEAFF.

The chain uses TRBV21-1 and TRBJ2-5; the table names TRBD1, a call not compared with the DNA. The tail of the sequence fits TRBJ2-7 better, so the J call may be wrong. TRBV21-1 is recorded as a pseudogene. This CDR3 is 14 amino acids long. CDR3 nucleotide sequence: TGTGCCCCCACCCTGGACAGGGGGTGCAACGAGCAGTACTTC. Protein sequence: CAPTLDRGCNEQYF.

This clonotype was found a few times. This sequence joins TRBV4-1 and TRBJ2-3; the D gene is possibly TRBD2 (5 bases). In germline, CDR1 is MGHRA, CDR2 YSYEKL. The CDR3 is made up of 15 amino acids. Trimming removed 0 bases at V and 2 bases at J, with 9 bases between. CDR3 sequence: CASSQDPGYTDTQYF. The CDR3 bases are TGCGCCAGCAGCCAAGACCCGGGATACACAGATACGCAGTATTTT.

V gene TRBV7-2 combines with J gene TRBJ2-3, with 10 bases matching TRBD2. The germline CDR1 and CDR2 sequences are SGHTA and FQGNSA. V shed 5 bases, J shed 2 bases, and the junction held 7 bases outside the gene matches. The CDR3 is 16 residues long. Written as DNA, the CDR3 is TGTGCCAGCAGCACTATAACTAGCGGGACCACAGATACGCAGTATTTT. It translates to CASSTITSGTTDTQYF.

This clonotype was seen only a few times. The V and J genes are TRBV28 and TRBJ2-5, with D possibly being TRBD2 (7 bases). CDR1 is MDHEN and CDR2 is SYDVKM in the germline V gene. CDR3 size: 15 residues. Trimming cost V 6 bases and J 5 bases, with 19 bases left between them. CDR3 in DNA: TGTGCCAGCAGGGAATCGGGGGGCCTTTGGGAGACCCAGTACTTC. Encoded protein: CASRESGGLWETQYF.

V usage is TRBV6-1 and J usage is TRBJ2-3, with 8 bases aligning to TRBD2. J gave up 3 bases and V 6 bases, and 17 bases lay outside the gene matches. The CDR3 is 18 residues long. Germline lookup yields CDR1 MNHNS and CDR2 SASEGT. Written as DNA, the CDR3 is TGTGCCAGCAGCACCGATAAAATCCCGGGAGGGCGAACAGATACGCAGTATTTT. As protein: CASSTDKIPGGRTDTQYF.

CDR3 region: CASSLATAFSEQYF. The CDR3 bases are TGTGCCAGCAGCTTAGCAACAGCGTTCTCCGAGCAGTACTTC. V gene TRBV7-2 combines with J gene TRBJ2-7; D gene ambiguous. With 0 bases removed from V and 6 bases from J, the gap between germline ends came to 12 bases. This CDR3 spans 14 amino acids. From germline, CDR1 is SGHTA and CDR2 FQGNSA.

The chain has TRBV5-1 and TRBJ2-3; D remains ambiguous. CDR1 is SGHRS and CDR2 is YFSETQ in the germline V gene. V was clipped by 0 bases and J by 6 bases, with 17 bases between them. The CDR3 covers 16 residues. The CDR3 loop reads CASSLERSTSPDTQYF. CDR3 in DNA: TGCGCCAGCAGCTTGGAACGTAGTACCTCTCCGGATACGCAGTATTTT.

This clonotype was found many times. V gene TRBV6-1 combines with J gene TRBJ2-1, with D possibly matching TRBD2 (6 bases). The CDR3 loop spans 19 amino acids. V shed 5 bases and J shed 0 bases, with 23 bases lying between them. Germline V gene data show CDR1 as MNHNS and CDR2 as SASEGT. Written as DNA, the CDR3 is TGTGCCAGCAGTCGCTCAGGAGGGTCGGTAGCGAGCTCCTACAATGAGCAGTTCTTC. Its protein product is CASSRSGGSVASSYNEQFF.